Shown below are 25 T cell receptor beta chains from a single sample sequenced in a study of spatial heterogeneity in lung cancer. General observations from the study: Intratumoral expanded alpha and beta TCR counts were found to track tumor mutation counts.

No cognate antigen is known for these TCRs. TCRdb ran MiXCR on the 5' RACE reads and lists one entry per CDR3 protein. The top ten clones hold more than 20% of a sample with approximately 3,500 distinct CDR3 sequences, 14% to 15% of them seen once. The time point was: sample taken at primary tumor resection. Source: lung tumor tissue, taken at surgery. These receptors came from a female donor with early-stage non-small cell lung cancer.

This clonotype is medium-sized in the sample. V usage is TRBV18 and J usage is TRBJ2-6, with D unclear. Between the trimmed V and J ends, which lost 2 bases and 0 bases, there was a span of 5 bases. This CDR3 is built from 15 residues. Germline CDR1 KGHSH, CDR2 LQKENI. DNA of the CDR3: TGTGCCAGCTCACCATCTAGCTCTGGGGCCAACGTCCTGACTTTC. Its protein is CASSPSSSGANVLTF.

This clonotype is medium-sized by share. V gene TRBV29-1 combines with J gene TRBJ2-5; 7 bases fit TRBD1. Looked up from germline, CDR1 is SQVTM and CDR2 is ANQGSEA. The CDR3 runs to 12 residues. With 8 bases clipped from V and 5 bases from J, the junction kept 8 bases outside the gene matches. Here the CDR3 reads CSTYRGMETQYF. The CDR3 nucleotides are TGCAGCACTTACAGGGGTATGGAGACCCAGTACTTC. The whole variable domain, remainder taken from reference TRBV29-1 and TRBJ2-5, is SAVISQKPSRDICQRGTSLTIQCQVDSQVTMMFWYRQQPGQSLTLIATANQGSEATYESGFVIDKFPISRPNLTFSTLTVSNMSPEDSSIYLCSTYRGMETQYFGPGTRLLVL.

This clonotype was counted many times. This CDR3 reads CASSRKGYGYTF. CDR3 coding DNA: TGTGCCAGCAGCAGAAAGGGCTATGGCTACACCTTC. The chain carries TRBV11-2 and TRBJ1-2; D remains unclear. The CDR3 is 12 residues long. Germline loops: CDR1 SGHAT, CDR2 FQNNGV. V was shortened by 5 bases and J by 4 bases, with 8 bases between the two germline ends.

This clonotype was counted many times. The chain has TRBV30 and TRBJ1-2, with a weak D call TRBD1 (6 bases). CDR1 is GTSNPN and CDR2 is SVGIG in the germline V gene (reference sequence). The CDR3 covers 13 residues. The V gene lost 3 bases and the J gene lost 8 bases, with 16 bases spanning the gap. The CDR3 sequence: CAWSRDTGRGYTF. CDR3 nucleotide sequence: TGTGCCTGGAGCCGGGACACCGGCCGGGGCTACACCTTC.

This clonotype was observed a handful of times. The rearrangement joins TRBV4-1 to TRBJ2-5; 9 bases fit TRBD1. CDR3 size: 17 residues. J gave up 1 base and V 3 bases, and 9 bases lay outside the gene matches. From germline, CDR1 is MGHRA and CDR2 YSYEKL. The DNA of the CDR3 is TGCGCCAGCAGCCAGGTCACCGGGACAGGGTTCCAAGAGACCCAGTACTTC. This codes for CASSQVTGTGFQETQYF.

This clonotype ranks as medium-sized (0.01 to 0.1%). The chain is built from TRBV19 and TRBJ1-2; D is uncertain. Trimming removed 8 bases at V and 0 bases at J, with 13 bases between. The CDR3 runs to 14 residues. CDR1 LNHDA and CDR2 SQIVND come from the germline V gene (reference sequence). CDR3 DNA sequence: TGTGCCAGTGGGGTCGCAGCAGCTAACTATGGCTACACCTTC. Protein product: CASGVAAANYGYTF. Filled out from reference TRBV19 and TRBJ1-2, the complete variable domain reads DGGITQSPKYLFRKEGQNVTLSCEQNLNHDAMYWYRQDPGQGLRLIYYSQIVNDFQKGDIAEGYSVSREKKESFPLTVTSAQKNPTAFYLCASGVAAANYGYTFGSGTRLTVV.

Ten or more counts support this clonotype. V usage is TRBV7-6 and J usage is TRBJ1-1; the D gene is possibly TRBD1 (5 bases). This CDR3 is built from 14 residues. The V gene lost 5 bases and the J gene lost 8 bases, with 18 bases spanning the gap. Looked up from germline, CDR1 is SGHVS and CDR2 is FNYEAQ. CDR3 nucleotide sequence: TGTGCCAGCAGCCGCACGGAGGGGCGATTGGAAGCTTTCTTT. Amino acid sequence: CASSRTEGRLEAFF.

This clonotype ranks as hyperexpanded. The V gene is TRBV12-3 or TRBV12-4, the J gene TRBJ2-3; D possibly corresponds to TRBD2 (6 bases). The CDR3 is made up of 18 amino acids. The V and J ends lost 4 bases and 2 bases respectively, with 22 bases between them. CDR3 DNA sequence: TGTGCCAGCAGTTCCCCCGCCTATTCGGGACTCTTCACAGATACGCAGTATTTT. Translated: CASSSPAYSGLFTDTQYF.

V usage is TRBV4-1 and J usage is TRBJ2-3, with 12 positions matching TRBD1. After removal of 0 bases from V and 4 bases from J, the junction contained 8 bases not matched to a gene. The CDR3 loop spans 18 amino acids. CDR1 is MGHRA and CDR2 is YSYEKL in the germline V gene. The CDR3 reads CASSQDRGTGGSPDTQYF. The CDR3 DNA sequence: TGCGCCAGCAGCCAAGATAGGGGGACAGGGGGCAGCCCAGATACGCAGTATTTT.

This clonotype was seen ten or more times. The rearrangement links TRBV12-3 or TRBV12-4 to TRBJ2-3, with 9 bases identical to TRBD1. CDR3 size: 16 residues. The trim removed 5 bases at V and 3 bases at J, leaving 9 bases unmatched. The CDR3 nucleotides read TGTGCCAGCAGTCCGGGTGGGGGACAGGGAACAGATACGCAGTATTTT. This translates into CASSPGGGQGTDTQYF.

The rearrangement uses TRBV4-2 and TRBJ1-6, with 8 bases matching TRBD1. Germline V gene sequence: CDR1 LGHNA, CDR2 YNFKEQ. The V and J ends lost 6 bases and 5 bases, in that order; junction bases with no gene match: 3. The CDR3 is 14 amino acids. CDR3 region: CASSSTGDNSPLHF. In nucleotides, the CDR3 is TGTGCCAGCAGTTCGACAGGGGATAATTCACCCCTCCACTTT.

This clonotype is medium-sized. The rearrangement uses TRBV7-9 and TRBJ1-4; D unresolved. CDR3 size: 12 residues. Germline V gene lookup returns CDR1 SEHNR and CDR2 FQNEAQ (reference sequence). Trimming shortened V by 1 base and J by 7 bases, and 4 bases separated the two germline ends. The CDR3 reads CASSLGFEKLFF. CDR3 sequence (DNA): TGTGCCAGCAGCTTAGGATTTGAAAAACTGTTTTTT.

This rearrangement joins TRBV12-3 or TRBV12-4 to TRBJ2-7; TRBD2 might be the D (5 bases). The CDR3 contains 16 residues. V gave up 6 bases and J gave up 2 bases, with 20 bases separating them. CDR3 residues: CASSARKASYTYEQYF. For the CDR3, the DNA is TGTGCCAGCAGCGCTCGCAAGGCTAGCTATACCTACGAGCAGTACTTC.

This clonotype has a count of ten or more. This rearrangement joins TRBV10-3 to TRBJ1-1; 7 nucleotides match TRBD1. CDR3 length: 14 residues. The junction had 8 bases not matched to a gene; V was cut back by 9 bases and J by 1 base. Germline V gene data show CDR1 as ENHRY and CDR2 as SYGVKD. The CDR3, as DNA: TGTGCCATAGCACCGGGACAGTCGAACACTGAAGCTTTCTTT. Translating it yields CAIAPGQSNTEAFF.

In this sample, this clonotype is medium-sized. The CDR3 protein is CASSQTPAGQGTYEQYF. CDR3 DNA: TGCGCCAGCAGCCAAACTCCCGCGGGACAGGGGACCTACGAGCAGTACTTC. This chain joins TRBV4-1 and TRBJ2-7; 10 bases match TRBD1. The CDR3 is 17 residues long. Germline values: CDR1 MGHRA, CDR2 YSYEKL. Germline trimming cut 2 bases from V and 2 bases from J; bases unmatched to any gene: 9.

This clonotype is categorized as medium-sized. The rearrangement links TRBV6-5 to TRBJ2-6; D is undetermined. CDR3 length equals 15 residues. V was trimmed by 5 bases and J by 0 bases, leaving 8 bases between them. Per germline, CDR1 MNHEY and CDR2 SVGAGI. CDR3 sequence: CASSSTSSGANVLTF. CDR3 DNA: TGTGCCAGCAGTAGTACAAGCTCTGGGGCCAACGTCCTGACTTTC.

This clonotype is judged medium-sized. The genes are TRBV20-1 and TRBJ1-3; 7 bases fit TRBD1. Germline lookup yields CDR1 DFQATT and CDR2 SNEGSKA (reference sequence). This CDR3 contains 14 residues. The ends lost 3 bases at V and 4 bases at J; junction bases unmatched: 6. Written as DNA, the CDR3 is TGCAGTGCTAGTAAGGGGGCCGTAGGAAACACCATATATTTT. It is translated as CSASKGAVGNTIYF.

In its sample, this clonotype ranks as medium-sized. This rearrangement joins TRBV9 to TRBJ1-1; D remains unclear. Trimming removed 3 bases at V and 3 bases at J, with 9 bases between. The CDR3 runs 13 residues. Per germline, CDR1 SGDLS and CDR2 YYNGEE. The CDR3 protein is CASSATQDTEAFF. As DNA, the CDR3 is TGTGCCAGCAGCGCCACCCAGGACACTGAAGCTTTCTTT.

The chain joins TRBV6-2 or TRBV6-3 to TRBJ1-6, with D unresolved. The CDR3 is 18 amino acids. The V and J ends lost 2 bases and 4 bases respectively, with 18 bases between them. Looked up from germline, CDR1 is MNHEY and CDR2 is SVGEGT. As DNA, the CDR3 is TGTGCCAGCAGTTACGGAAACAGCCTAAGCGGGTATAATTCACCCCTCCACTTT. Translated, it gives CASSYGNSLSGYNSPLHF.

By share, this clonotype counts as medium-sized. The V and J genes are TRBV12-3 or TRBV12-4 and TRBJ2-3; 7 nucleotides agree with TRBD1. V shed 1 base and J 4 bases; nucleotides not matched to a gene: 14. The CDR3 consists of 18 residues. This chain's CDR3 is CASSLGRDRVNGADTQYF. In DNA, the CDR3 is TGTGCCAGCAGTTTAGGACGTGACAGGGTCAATGGGGCAGATACGCAGTATTTT.

The chain recombines TRBV12-3 or TRBV12-4 with TRBJ2-5; 9 bases are shared with TRBD2. Unmatched junction bases numbered 8, after V lost 8 bases and J lost 7 bases. The CDR3 length is 13 residues. The CDR3 spells CASFGGGAGTQYF. The CDR3 DNA reads TGTGCCAGCTTCGGCGGGGGGGCAGGGACCCAGTACTTC.

This clonotype came up a few times. DNA for the CDR3: TGTGCCATCACGGACAGGGACAATCAGCCCCAGCATTTT. This translates into CAITDRDNQPQHF. This chain joins TRBV10-3 and TRBJ1-5; TRBD1 matches 8 bases. This CDR3 region has 13 residues. Germline CDR1 is ENHRY and CDR2 is SYGVKD. J gave up 3 bases and V 7 bases, and 2 bases lay outside the gene matches.

By sample fraction, this clonotype is large. This CDR3 is CASSLIRETQYF. In DNA, the CDR3 is TGTGCCAGCAGCCTGATCAGAGAGACCCAGTACTTC. This sequence joins TRBV5-4 and TRBJ2-5; D is undetermined. V was trimmed by 4 bases and J by 4 bases, leaving 8 bases between them. Germline CDR1 and CDR2: SGHNT and YYREEE (reference sequence). The CDR3 has 12 amino acids.

The chain recombines TRBV27 with TRBJ2-7; 7 bases are a match to TRBD1. Germline loops: CDR1 MNHEY, CDR2 SMNVEV (reference sequence). The V segment lost 5 bases and the J segment 2 bases; nucleotides outside the gene matches: 9. This CDR3 spans 15 amino acids. CDR3 DNA: TGTGCCAGCAGTACAAGACAGGGACCAACCTACGAGCAGTACTTC. This translates into CASSTRQGPTYEQYF.

In this sample, this clonotype turned up a few times. The rearrangement joins TRBV14 to TRBJ2-7; no clear D gene. Trimming shortened V by 0 bases and J by 0 bases, and 15 bases separated the two germline ends. The CDR3 spans 17 residues. Germline loops: CDR1 SGHDN, CDR2 FVKESK. CDR3 in DNA: TGTGCCAGCAGCCAAGATCTGATTGACGGGCTCTCCTACGAGCAGTACTTC. Residues: CASSQDLIDGLSYEQYF. The full variable domain, with the rest looked up from reference TRBV14 and TRBJ2-7, is EAGVTQFPSHSVIEKGQTVTLRCDPISGHDNLYWYRRVMGKEIKFLLHFVKESKQDESGMPNNRFLAERTGGTYSTLKVQPAELEDSGVYFCASSQDLIDGLSYEQYFGPGTRLTVT.